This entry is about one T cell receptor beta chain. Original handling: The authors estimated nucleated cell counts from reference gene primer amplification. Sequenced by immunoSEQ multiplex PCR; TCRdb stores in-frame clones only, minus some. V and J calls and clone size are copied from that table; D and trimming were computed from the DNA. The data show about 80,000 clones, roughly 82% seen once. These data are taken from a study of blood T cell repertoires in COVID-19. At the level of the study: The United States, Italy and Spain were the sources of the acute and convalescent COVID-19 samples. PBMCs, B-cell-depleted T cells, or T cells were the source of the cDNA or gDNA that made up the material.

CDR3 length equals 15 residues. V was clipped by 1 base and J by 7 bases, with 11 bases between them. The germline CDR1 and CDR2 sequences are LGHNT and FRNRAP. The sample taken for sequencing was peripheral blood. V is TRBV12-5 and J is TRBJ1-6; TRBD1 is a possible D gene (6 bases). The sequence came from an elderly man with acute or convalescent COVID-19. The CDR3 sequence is CASGLDRVTNSPLHF. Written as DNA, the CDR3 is TGTGCTAGTGGTTTGGACAGGGTGACGAATTCACCCCTCCACTTT.